This entry concerns a single TCR beta chain. This CDR3 spans 15 amino acids. The germline V gene has CDR1 ENHRY and CDR2 SYGVKD. The ends lost 8 bases at V and 1 base at J; junction bases unmatched: 6. This record comes from a study of memory CD4+ T cells and cytomegalovirus serostatus. The sort gate was single viable CD3+CD4+CD8-CD45RO+ cells for memory CD4+ T cells. Serostatus was set by detecting CMV pp150, pp28, p38, p52 IgG. Original data processing: After removing out-of-frame reads, 2.3 million or so distinct TCRbeta sequences remained. The repertoire was sequenced with immunoSEQ multiplex PCR; TCRdb's copy has only in-frame clones and lacks some. V, J and clone size are those of that table, while D and trimming were read from the DNA. The sample yields 80,000 or so clones, 75% to 85% seen once.

The genes are TRBV10-3 and TRBJ2-3; 10 nucleotides align to TRBD2. The sequence was collected from an adult in good health and CMV-seropositive. The specimen sequenced was memory CD4+ T cells from blood. The CDR3 sequence: CAIALAGGRTDTQYF. The CDR3 DNA sequence: TGTGCCATCGCCTTAGCGGGGGGCCGCACAGATACGCAGTATTTT.